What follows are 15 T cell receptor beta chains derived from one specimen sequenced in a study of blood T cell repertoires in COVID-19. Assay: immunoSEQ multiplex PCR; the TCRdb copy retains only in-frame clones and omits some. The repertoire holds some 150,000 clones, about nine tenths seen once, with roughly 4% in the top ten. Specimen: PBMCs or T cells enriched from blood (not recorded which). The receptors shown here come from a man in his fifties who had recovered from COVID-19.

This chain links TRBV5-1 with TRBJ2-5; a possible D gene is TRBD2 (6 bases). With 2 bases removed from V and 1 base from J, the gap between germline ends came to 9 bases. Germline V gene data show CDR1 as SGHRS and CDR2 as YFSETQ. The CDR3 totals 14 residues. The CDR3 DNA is TGCGCCAGCAGCTTCGGGACTCTCCAAGAGACCCAGTACTTC. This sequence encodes CASSFGTLQETQYF.

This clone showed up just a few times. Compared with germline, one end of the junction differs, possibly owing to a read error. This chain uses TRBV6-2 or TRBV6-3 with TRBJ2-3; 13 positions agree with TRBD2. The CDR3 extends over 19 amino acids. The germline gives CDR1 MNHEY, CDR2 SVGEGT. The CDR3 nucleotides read TGTGCCAGCAGTAACTCCCCGGGACTAGCGGGGCGAGCAATAGATACGCAGTATTTT. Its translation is CASSNSPGLAGRAIDTQYF.

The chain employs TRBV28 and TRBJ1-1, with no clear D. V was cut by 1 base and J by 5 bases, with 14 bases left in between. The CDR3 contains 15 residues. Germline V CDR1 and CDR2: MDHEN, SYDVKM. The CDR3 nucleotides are TGTGCCAGCAGTTTATCTTTGGGAGTACGGACTGAAGCTTTCTTT. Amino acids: CASSLSLGVRTEAFF.

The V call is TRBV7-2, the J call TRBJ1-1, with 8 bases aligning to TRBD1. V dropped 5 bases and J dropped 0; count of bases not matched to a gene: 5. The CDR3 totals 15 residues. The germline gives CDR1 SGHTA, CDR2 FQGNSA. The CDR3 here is CASSNRTGLNTEAFF. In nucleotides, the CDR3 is TGTGCCAGCAGCAACCGGACAGGGCTGAACACTGAAGCTTTCTTT.

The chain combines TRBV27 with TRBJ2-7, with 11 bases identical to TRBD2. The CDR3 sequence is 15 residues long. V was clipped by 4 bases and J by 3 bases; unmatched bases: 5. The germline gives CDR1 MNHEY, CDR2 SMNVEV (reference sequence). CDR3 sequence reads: CASSWLAGGNYEQYF. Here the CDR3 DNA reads TGTGCCAGCAGTTGGCTAGCGGGAGGAAACTACGAGCAGTACTTC.

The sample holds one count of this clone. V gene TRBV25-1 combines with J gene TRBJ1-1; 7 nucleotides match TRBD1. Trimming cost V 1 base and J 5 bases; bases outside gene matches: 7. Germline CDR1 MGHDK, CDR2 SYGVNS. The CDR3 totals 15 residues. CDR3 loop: CASSEWRGRGTEAFF. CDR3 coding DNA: TGTGCCAGCAGTGAATGGAGGGGGCGCGGAACTGAAGCTTTCTTT.

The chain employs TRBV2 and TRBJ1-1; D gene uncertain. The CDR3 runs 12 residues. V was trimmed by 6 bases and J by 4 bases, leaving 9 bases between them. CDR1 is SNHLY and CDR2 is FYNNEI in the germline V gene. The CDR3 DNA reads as TGTGCCAGCAGCGTTTATAGCACTGAAGCTTTCTTT. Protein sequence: CASSVYSTEAFF. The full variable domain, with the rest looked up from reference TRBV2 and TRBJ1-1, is EPEVTQTPSHQVTQMGQEVILRCVPISNHLYFYWYRQILGQKVEFLVSFYNNEISEKSEIFDDQFSVERPDGSNFTLKIRSTKLEDSAMYFCASSVYSTEAFFGQGTRLTVV.

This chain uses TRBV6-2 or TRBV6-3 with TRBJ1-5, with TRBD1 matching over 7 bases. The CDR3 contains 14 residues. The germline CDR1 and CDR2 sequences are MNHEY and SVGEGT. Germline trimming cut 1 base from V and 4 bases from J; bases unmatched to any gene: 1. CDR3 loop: CASSYLGQNQPQHF. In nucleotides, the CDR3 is TGTGCCAGCAGTTACTTGGGACAGAATCAGCCCCAGCATTTT.

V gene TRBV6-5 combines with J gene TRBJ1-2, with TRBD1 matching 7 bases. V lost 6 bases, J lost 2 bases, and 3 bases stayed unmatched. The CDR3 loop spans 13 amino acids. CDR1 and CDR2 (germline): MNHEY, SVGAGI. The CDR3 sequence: CASSGTVNYGYTF. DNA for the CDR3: TGTGCCAGCAGCGGGACAGTGAACTATGGCTACACCTTC.

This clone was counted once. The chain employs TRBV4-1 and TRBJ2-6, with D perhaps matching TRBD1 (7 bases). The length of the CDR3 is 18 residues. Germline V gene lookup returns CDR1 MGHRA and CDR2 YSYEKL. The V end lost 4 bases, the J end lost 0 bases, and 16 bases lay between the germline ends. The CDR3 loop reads CASSRKGGDSSGANVLTF. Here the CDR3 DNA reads TGCGCCAGCAGCCGCAAAGGAGGGGACAGCTCTGGGGCCAACGTCCTGACTTTC.

The CDR3 region has the DNA TGTGCCAGCAGCCCCCGCCGGGGAATAGACAATCAGCCCCAGCATTTT. Translation: CASSPRRGIDNQPQHF. V usage is TRBV3-1 (or the pseudogene TRBV3-2) and J usage is TRBJ1-5; D call uncertain. CDR1 LGHDT and CDR2 YNNKEL come from the germline V gene (reference sequence). The CDR3 runs to 16 residues. V shed 4 bases and J shed 3 bases, with 16 bases lying between them.

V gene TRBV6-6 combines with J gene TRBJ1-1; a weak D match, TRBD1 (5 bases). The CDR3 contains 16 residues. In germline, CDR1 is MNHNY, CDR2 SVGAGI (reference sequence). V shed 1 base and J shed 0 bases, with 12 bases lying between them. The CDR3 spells CASSYLEGALNTEAFF. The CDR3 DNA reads TGTGCCAGCAGTTACTTAGAAGGGGCCCTGAACACTGAAGCTTTCTTT.

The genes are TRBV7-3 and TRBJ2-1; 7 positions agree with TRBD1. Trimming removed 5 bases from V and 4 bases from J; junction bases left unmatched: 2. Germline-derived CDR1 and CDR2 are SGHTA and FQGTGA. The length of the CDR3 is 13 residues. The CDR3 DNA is TGTGCCAGCAGCCAGGACAGGTACAATGAGCAGTTCTTC. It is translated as CASSQDRYNEQFF.

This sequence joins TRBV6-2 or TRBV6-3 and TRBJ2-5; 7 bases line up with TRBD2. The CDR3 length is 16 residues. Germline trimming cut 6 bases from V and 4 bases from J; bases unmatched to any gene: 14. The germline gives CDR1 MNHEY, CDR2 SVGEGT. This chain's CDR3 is CASSLRGGRAVETQYF. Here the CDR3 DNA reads TGTGCCAGCAGCCTGCGCGGCGGGAGAGCAGTAGAGACCCAGTACTTC.

The CDR3 here is CASSSWTGVEVETQYF. CDR3 DNA sequence: TGTGCCAGCAGCTCCTGGACAGGGGTTGAAGTAGAGACCCAGTACTTC. The chain carries TRBV7-6 and TRBJ2-5; 9 positions match TRBD1. V was pared by 4 bases and J by 4 bases, with 10 bases of the junction left unmatched. This CDR3 has 16 amino acids. The V gene's germline CDR1 is SGHVS and CDR2 FNYEAQ.